The TCR beta chain under discussion was sequenced for a study of cytomegalovirus exposure and HLA in healthy donors. Points from the study as a whole: Researchers reportedly found TCR beta sequences accurately predicted most subjects' HLA-A and HLA-B alleles.

Primers: 60 Vbeta forward and 13 Jbeta reverse. Clones were read by immunoSEQ multiplex PCR, and TCRdb kept only the in-frame ones, dropping some. The data show 120,000 to 150,000 clones, 9.4% seen once. This clone occurred a few times. What it recognizes is unknown. Specimen: PBMCs. The clonotype comes from a male donor in good health and CMV-seronegative.

The CDR3: CASSPPSSGNTIYF. The CDR3 nucleotides are TGTGCCAGCAGCCCTCCGTCCTCTGGAAACACCATATATTTT. V and J are TRBV7-2 and TRBJ1-3; D is undetermined. Germline loops: CDR1 SGHTA, CDR2 FQGNSA. The CDR3 totals 14 residues. V dropped 5 bases and J dropped 0 bases, with 8 bases sitting between them.